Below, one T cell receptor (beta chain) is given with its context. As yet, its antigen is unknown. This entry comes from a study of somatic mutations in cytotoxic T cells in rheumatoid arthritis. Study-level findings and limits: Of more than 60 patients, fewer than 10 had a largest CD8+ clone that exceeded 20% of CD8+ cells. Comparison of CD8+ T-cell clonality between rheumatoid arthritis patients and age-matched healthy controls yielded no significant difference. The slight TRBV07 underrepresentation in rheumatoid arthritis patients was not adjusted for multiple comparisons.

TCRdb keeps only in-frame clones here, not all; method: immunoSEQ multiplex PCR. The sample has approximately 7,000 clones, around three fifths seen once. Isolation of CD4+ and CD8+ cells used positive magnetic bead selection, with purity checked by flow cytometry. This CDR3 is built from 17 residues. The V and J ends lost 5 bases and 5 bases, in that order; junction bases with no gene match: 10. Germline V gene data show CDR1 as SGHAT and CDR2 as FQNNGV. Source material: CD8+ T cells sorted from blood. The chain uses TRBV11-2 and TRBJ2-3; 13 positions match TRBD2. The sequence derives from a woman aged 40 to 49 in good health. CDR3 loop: CASSTPGLAGPEDTQYF. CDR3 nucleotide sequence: TGTGCCAGCAGCACGCCGGGACTAGCGGGGCCTGAAGATACGCAGTATTTT.